This T cell receptor beta chain was identified in a study of shared clonotypes between healthy human individuals (TCRdb year 2020). Study-level background: The cohort comprised two women and a few men aged 18 to 49 years. For each donor, CD4 naive and CD4 memory were each given three plates, CD8 naive was given two plates, and CD8 memory was given one plate. The study deeply sequenced blood TCR repertoires of several healthy adults to estimate repertoire size and the extent of clonotype sharing between individuals. To increase sequencing depth and limit assay-specific biases, different laboratories used diverse techniques to prepare libraries and sequence TCR repertoires. Each donor's leukapheresis produced roughly between roughly 0.9 and 8.9 billion PBMCs. Study-wide findings and limitations: Because the study included a small number of donors, the genetic and exposure-history diversity represented was limited. Pairwise subsampling led to the expectation that sequencing depth would affect the degree of clonotype sharing among donors. Across a few donors, about 4.5% of naive CD4, roughly 3.4% of naive CD8, under 2.5% of memory CD4, and 0.3% to 0.45% of memory CD8 clonotypes were shared. Larger estimated clonotype richness was generally found for naive subsets than for memory subsets. Compared with non-shared clonotypes, clonotypes shared by all four sorted-subset donors had higher generation probabilities. Sampling was limited to blood, and TCR repertoires in tissue likely differ from TCR repertoires in blood. Incomplete sequencing was indicated by rarefaction of sorted-subset datasets, despite the large sequencing depth.

This clone appeared a few times. Its recognized antigen is unknown. Nothing much larger sits one base from this clone, and base qualities are not available. Donors were healthy HIV-negative adults with no recently reported acute infections or vaccinations. Only Caucasian adults living in Nashville, Tennessee, USA were represented among the donors. CD8 memory samples combined magnetically selected CD45RO+ cells with CCR7-negative CD45RA+ effector memory (TemRA) cells. Blood was obtained by leukapheresis, after which PBMCs were separated by Ficoll-Histopaque density gradient centrifugation and cryopreserved in liquid nitrogen vapor phase. Analytical flow cytometry was used to check the purity and quantity of each magnetically sorted T cell population. Genomic DNA was isolated from each sorted fraction and quantified by UV absorbance on a Nanodrop 2000c. Using the deep immunoSEQ assay, TCR CDR3 regions were amplified from genomic DNA by multiplex PCR. Genomic DNA extracted from each cell subset was distributed evenly over all wells of several immunoSEQ 96-well plates, and each plate served as one replicate. For sorted subsets, around 200 ng genomic DNA, equal to about 30,000 T cell genomes, was loaded into each replicate PCR. The purified libraries were quantified using a Qubit 3.0 fluorometer, sized with a Bioanalyzer 2100, and then quantified again using the KAPA Library Quantification kit. Each immunoSEQ 96-well plate was sequenced on its own single-read 150-cycle Illumina NextSeq 550 flow cell. The authors' pipeline ran thus. Because the immunoSEQ output held only junctional sequences and lacked quality scores, the filtering could not match the filtering applied to full-length reads. Sequences were annotated with PyIR, a Python wrapper for IgBLAST v1.9, and V/J genes and CDR3 were assigned using IMGT germline references. Any read was removed if the V/J assignment was weak (E-value above 1e-6), the CDR3 was missing, or the read contained stop codons, out-of-frame junctions, or ambiguous translated residues. V3J clonotypes were defined by identical inferred V gene, J gene, and CDR3 amino acid sequence. The percentage overlap between two repertoires was calculated by dividing the number of shared unique clonotypes by the size of the smaller repertoire. Three approaches were used to assess repertoire richness: RTK rarefaction, the Chao1 estimator, and Recon v2.1 estimates of unobserved clonotypes. Generation probabilities were computed with OLGA for all TCRbeta clonotypes obtained by the gDNA method from several donors. TCRdb took over this immuneACCESS table, retaining in-frame rearrangements with V and J assigned. Such tables are incomplete; in checked studies, under half of the missing clones stem from an unresolved V gene, and the remainder is unexplained. That table gives V, J and clone size, and the DNA gave D and trimming. This sample holds fewer than 100,000 clones; roughly two thirds were observed only once. The ten largest clones represent over 35% of the sample.

The sequence came from a man aged 25 to 40 in good health. The material sequenced was memory CD8+ T cells sorted from blood. In the paper's terms, the cell subset or site label means: CD45RO+ cells pooled with CCR7-negative TemRA cells.

The DNA is as follows: TGCGCCAGCAGCGCAGGATTTGGGAATTTCTACAATGAGCAGTTCTTC. This is translated as CASSAGFGNFYNEQFF. The sequence links TRBV5-1 to TRBJ2-1, with the identity of the D gene unclear. V sheds 4 bases and J sheds 3 bases, leaving 17 bases between their ends. The CDR3 has 16 amino acids, counting the end cysteine and phenylalanine. The sequence is cut down to CDR3 DNA, 48 bases in frame from base 1. CDR1 and CDR2, per the germline V gene, are SGHRS and YFSETQ.